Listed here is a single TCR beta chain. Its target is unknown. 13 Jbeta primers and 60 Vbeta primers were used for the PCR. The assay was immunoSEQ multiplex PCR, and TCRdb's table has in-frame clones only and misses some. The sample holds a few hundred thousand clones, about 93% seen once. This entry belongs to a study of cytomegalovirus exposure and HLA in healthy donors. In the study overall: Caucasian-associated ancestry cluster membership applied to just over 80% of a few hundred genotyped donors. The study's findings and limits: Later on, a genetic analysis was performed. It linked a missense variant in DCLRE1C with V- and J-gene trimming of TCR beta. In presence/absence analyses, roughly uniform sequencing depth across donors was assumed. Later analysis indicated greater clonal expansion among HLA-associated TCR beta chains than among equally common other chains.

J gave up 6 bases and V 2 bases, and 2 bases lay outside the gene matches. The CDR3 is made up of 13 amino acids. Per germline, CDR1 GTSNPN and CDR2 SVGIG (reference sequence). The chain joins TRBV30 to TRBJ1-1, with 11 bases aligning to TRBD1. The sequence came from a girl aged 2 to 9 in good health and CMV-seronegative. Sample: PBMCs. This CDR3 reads CAWSRGQGAEAFF. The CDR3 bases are TGTGCCTGGAGTAGGGGACAGGGGGCTGAAGCTTTCTTT.